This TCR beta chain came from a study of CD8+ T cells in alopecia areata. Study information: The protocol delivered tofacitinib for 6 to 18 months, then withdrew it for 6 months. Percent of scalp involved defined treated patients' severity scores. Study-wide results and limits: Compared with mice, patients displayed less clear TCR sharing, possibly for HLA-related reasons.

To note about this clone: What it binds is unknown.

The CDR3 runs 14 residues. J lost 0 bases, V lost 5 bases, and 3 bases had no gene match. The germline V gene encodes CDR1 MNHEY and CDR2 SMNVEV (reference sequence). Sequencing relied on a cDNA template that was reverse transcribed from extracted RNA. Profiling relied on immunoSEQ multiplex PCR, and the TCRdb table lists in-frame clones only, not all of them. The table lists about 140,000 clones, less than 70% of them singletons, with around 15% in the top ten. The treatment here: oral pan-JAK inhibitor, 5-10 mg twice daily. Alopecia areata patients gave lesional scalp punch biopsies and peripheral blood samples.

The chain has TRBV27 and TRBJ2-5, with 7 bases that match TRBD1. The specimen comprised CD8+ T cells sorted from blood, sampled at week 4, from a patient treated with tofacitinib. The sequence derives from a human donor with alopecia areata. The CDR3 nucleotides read TGTGCCAGCAGTGACAGGGATCACCAAGAGACCCAGTACTTC. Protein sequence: CASSDRDHQETQYF.